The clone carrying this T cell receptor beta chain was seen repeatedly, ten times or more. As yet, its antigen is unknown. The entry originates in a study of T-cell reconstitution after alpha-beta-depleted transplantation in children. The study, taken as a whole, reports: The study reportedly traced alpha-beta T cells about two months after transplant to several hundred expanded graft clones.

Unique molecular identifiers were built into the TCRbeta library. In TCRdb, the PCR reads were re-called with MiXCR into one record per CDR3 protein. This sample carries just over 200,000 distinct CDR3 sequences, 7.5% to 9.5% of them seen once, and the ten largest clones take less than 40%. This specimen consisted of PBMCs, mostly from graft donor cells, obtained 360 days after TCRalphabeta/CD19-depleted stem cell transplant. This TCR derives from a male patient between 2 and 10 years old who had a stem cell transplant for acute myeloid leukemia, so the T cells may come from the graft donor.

The CDR3 DNA is TGTGCCAGCAGTTCCTTCGTTCGCGGGGAGCAGTTCTTC. This encodes CASSSFVRGEQFF. The chain is built from TRBV6-2 or TRBV6-3 and TRBJ2-1; tentative D call: TRBD2 (5 bases). The germline V gene encodes CDR1 MNHEY and CDR2 SVGEGT. V lost 4 bases to trimming and J lost 10 bases, with 14 bases between them. CDR3 size: 13 residues.